This T cell receptor (beta chain) was sequenced for a study of spatial heterogeneity in lung cancer. Study findings and constraints: The appearance of ubiquitous expanded tumor TCRs in blood was greater at resection than follow-up.

A unique molecular identifier was attached to every TCR cDNA molecule. TCRdb recomputed calls from the 5' RACE reads with MiXCR, one row per CDR3 protein. The sample carries tens of thousands of distinct CDR3 sequences, about 12% recorded once. Comments on this clonotype: Its antigen is as yet unknown.

Time point of the sample: sample taken at primary tumor resection. In each case, whole RNA from tumor, nontumor lung or frozen PBMC was sequenced unsorted. A total of under 80 untreated early-stage non-small cell lung cancer patients served as donors. The sequence came from a male donor with early-stage non-small cell lung cancer. The specimen was PBMCs, collected at surgery.

The CDR3 region is CASSPGQLNTGELFF. In DNA form, the CDR3 reads TGTGCCAGCTCACCCGGGCAGCTCAACACCGGGGAGCTGTTTTTT. This chain joins TRBV18 and TRBJ2-2; D remains unclear. The germline V and J ends were trimmed by 3 bases and 2 bases, with 10 bases remaining between them. Germline V gene lookup returns CDR1 KGHSH and CDR2 LQKENI. This CDR3 is 15 amino acids long.